The 9 T cell receptor beta chains below all came from one sample that was sequenced in a study of shared T cell receptors in the human thymus. Profiled with immunoSEQ multiplex PCR; TCRdb holds only in-frame clones, not every one. In the table there are about 710,000 clones, 70% to 90% of which are singletons. The sample was also linked to a second study, of human thymus T cells.

Input material: thymocytes. Source of these receptors: a boy under two years old with a congenital heart defect.

V gene TRBV19 combines with J gene TRBJ1-5, with 8 bases fitting TRBD1. Germline lookup yields CDR1 LNHDA and CDR2 SQIVND (reference sequence). The V segment lost 3 bases and the J segment 3 bases; nucleotides outside the gene matches: 1. The CDR3 totals 14 residues. CDR3 bases: TGTGCCAGTAGTATGACAGGGGACAATCAGCCCCAGCATTTT. It translates to CASSMTGDNQPQHF.

The V call is TRBV2, the J call TRBJ2-1; D perhaps matches TRBD2 (6 bases). Trimming took 1 base from V and 8 from J, leaving 30 bases between them. Germline loops: CDR1 SNHLY, CDR2 FYNNEI. This CDR3 is 20 amino acids long. In nucleotides, the CDR3 is TGTGCCAGCAGTGAAGGGTGGAGGGAGTCCCACTTTGTTCCCTCCCATGAGCAGTTCTTC. This sequence encodes CASSEGWRESHFVPSHEQFF.

This clone is a singleton in its sample. V and J are TRBV7-2 and TRBJ2-1; TRBD2 matches at 9 bases. Germline V gene data show CDR1 as SGHTA and CDR2 as FQGNSA. The CDR3 contains 17 residues. V lost 5 bases to trimming and J lost 2 bases; unmatched junction nucleotides: 10. The CDR3 protein is CASSRDWLAGPYNEQFF. CDR3 sequence (DNA): TGTGCCAGCAGCCGAGATTGGCTAGCGGGACCCTACAATGAGCAGTTCTTC.

V and J are TRBV9 and TRBJ2-3, with TRBD2 matching 11 bases. The junction had 13 bases not matched to a gene; V was cut back by 7 bases and J by 3 bases. This CDR3 has 17 residues. Looked up from germline, CDR1 is SGDLS and CDR2 is YYNGEE. The CDR3 sequence is CASSQLRASGRTDTQYF. The DNA for the CDR3 is TGTGCCAGCTCCCAGTTGAGGGCTAGCGGGAGGACAGATACGCAGTATTTT.

The rearrangement joins TRBV19 to TRBJ1-5; no reliable D call. Trimming removed 6 bases at V and 6 bases at J, with 24 bases between. This CDR3 is 17 amino acids long. Germline V gene sequence: CDR1 LNHDA, CDR2 SQIVND (reference sequence). The CDR3 reads CASRGLGSVRVSQPQHF. CDR3 DNA: TGTGCCAGTAGGGGCCTGGGCTCGGTGAGGGTGAGTCAGCCCCAGCATTTT.

This chain joins TRBV28 and TRBJ2-7, with D perhaps matching TRBD1 (6 bases). Germline-derived CDR1 and CDR2 are MDHEN and SYDVKM. CDR3 length: 14 amino acids. V lost 2 bases to trimming and J lost 3 bases, with 11 bases between them. The CDR3: CASSLAGALYEQYF. For the CDR3, the DNA is TGTGCCAGCAGTTTAGCAGGGGCACTCTACGAGCAGTACTTC.

This rearrangement joins TRBV28 to TRBJ1-4; D not resolved. CDR1 and CDR2 from the germline V gene are MDHEN and SYDVKM. Deletions cut 5 bases from V and 8 bases from J, with 12 bases between. CDR3 length: 13 residues. CDR3 DNA: TGTGCCAGCAGTGGACGAGGGATAGAAAAACTGTTTTTT. Translating gives CASSGRGIEKLFF.

A remark on this clone: Other nucleotide sequences in the sample specify the same CDR3. The rearrangement links TRBV30 to TRBJ1-5, with 8 bases lining up with TRBD1. Germline CDR1 is GTSNPN and CDR2 is SVGIG (reference sequence). The CDR3 sequence is 19 residues long. J lost 1 base, V lost 0 bases, and 14 bases had no gene match. CDR3 sequence (DNA): TGTGCCTGGAGTGTACCCCGTTCGGACAGGGAGAGGAGCAATCAGCCCCAGCATTTT. The encoded protein is CAWSVPRSDRERSNQPQHF.

V is TRBV18 and J is TRBJ2-3; TRBD2 is a possible D gene (5 bases). CDR1 KGHSH and CDR2 LQKENI come from the germline V gene. The CDR3 totals 15 residues. V lost 2 bases, J lost 6 bases, and 15 bases lay in between. This chain's CDR3 is CASSPDLPTRDTQYF. The CDR3 coding sequence is TGTGCCAGCTCACCAGACCTCCCCACTAGGGATACGCAGTATTTT.